The 24 T cell receptor beta chains given below trace back to one sample, sequenced in a study of blood T cell repertoires in COVID-19 (TCRdb year 2020). Library generation was performed with the immunoSEQ multiplex PCR assay. The table was pulled from immuneACCESS by TCRdb, which kept in-frame rearrangements only. Such tables lose some clones; where checked, under half of the loss comes from unresolved V genes, and the rest has no known cause. For this sample the table gives a few hundred thousand clones, of which approximately 83% were detected only once. The ten top clones hold over 2% of the sample. What was sequenced was peripheral blood. The receptors derive from a woman under 40 who had recovered from COVID-19.

This chain joins TRBV3-1 (or the pseudogene TRBV3-2) and TRBJ1-2; 8 bases are shared with TRBD1. The V segment lost 4 bases and the J segment 7 bases; nucleotides outside the gene matches: 2. CDR1 and CDR2 (germline): LGHDT, YNNKEL (reference sequence). The CDR3 spans 12 residues. In DNA, the CDR3 is TGTGCCAGCAGCCGAACAGGGGGTGGCTACACCTTC. Translation gives CASSRTGGGYTF.

The rearrangement joins TRBV4-2 to TRBJ2-3, with 9 bases lining up with TRBD2. V shed 2 bases, J shed 4 bases, and the junction held 13 bases outside the gene matches. This CDR3 contains 18 residues. From germline, CDR1 is LGHNA and CDR2 YNFKEQ. CDR3 coding DNA: TGTGCCAGCAGCCAAAGTCCCGGAGCGGGGGGAGTTTCAGATACGCAGTATTTT. Its translation is CASSQSPGAGGVSDTQYF.

This clone was seen only a few times. CDR3 in amino acids: CASSVAQQSGAGGQYF. The CDR3 coding sequence is TGTGCCAGCAGTGTTGCCCAACAGAGCGGCGCAGGCGGGCAGTACTTC. The chain carries TRBV6-4 and TRBJ2-7; a weak D match, TRBD2 (5 bases). Germline lookup yields CDR1 MRHNA and CDR2 SNTAGT. Between the trimmed V and J ends, which lost 4 bases and 9 bases, there was a span of 25 bases. The CDR3 consists of 16 residues.

The gene calls are TRBV5-1 and TRBJ2-2; 9 bases line up with TRBD2. Trimming cost V 5 bases and J 4 bases; bases outside gene matches: 9. CDR1 and CDR2 from the germline V gene are SGHRS and YFSETQ. The length of the CDR3 is 16 residues. CDR3 in DNA: TGCGCCAGCAGACAGGCGGGGGGGGCGAGCACCGGGGAGCTGTTTTTT. Protein sequence: CASRQAGGASTGELFF.

J is TRBJ2-2 and V is TRBV7-2; D call uncertain. Germline values: CDR1 SGHTA, CDR2 FQGNSA. The ends were cut back, 0 bases at V and 7 bases at J, with 15 bases in the middle. The CDR3 runs to 16 residues. CDR3 nucleotide sequence: TGTGCCAGCAGCTTAGCGCTTGGCGGATCGGGCGGGGAGCTGTTTTTT. Its protein product is CASSLALGGSGGELFF.

This chain links TRBV19 with TRBJ1-5; D call uncertain. Between the trimmed V and J ends, which lost 6 bases and 2 bases, there was a span of 11 bases. The CDR3 spans 14 residues. Germline CDR1 is LNHDA and CDR2 is SQIVND (reference sequence). The CDR3 spells CASSSLVGNQPQHF. The CDR3, as DNA: TGTGCCAGTAGCAGTCTAGTTGGCAATCAGCCCCAGCATTTT.

The genes are TRBV20-1 and TRBJ2-5; D call uncertain. V dropped 3 bases and J dropped 3 bases, with 8 bases sitting between them. The CDR3 consists of 12 residues. Per the germline V gene, CDR1 is DFQATT and CDR2 is SNEGSKA (reference sequence). The CDR3 bases are TGCAGTGCTAGTGGCCTAGAAGAGACCCAGTACTTC. Amino acids: CSASGLEETQYF.

The chain recombines TRBV7-6 with TRBJ1-3; D ambiguous. Germline V gene data show CDR1 as SGHVS and CDR2 as FNYEAQ. V was pared by 5 bases and J by 0 bases, with 8 bases between. This CDR3 spans 14 amino acids. In DNA, the CDR3 is TGTGCCAGCAGCCCCGGGAGCTCTGGAAACACCATATATTTT. Translation gives CASSPGSSGNTIYF.

The chain links TRBV27 to TRBJ2-3, with 15 bases identical to TRBD2. V was pared by 7 bases and J by 2 bases, with 4 bases of the junction left unmatched. The V gene's germline CDR1 is MNHEY and CDR2 SMNVEV (reference sequence). This CDR3 comprises 16 residues. The CDR3 bases are TGTGCCAGCACCAGGACTAGCGGGAGGGTCACAGATACGCAGTATTTT. It codes for CASTRTSGRVTDTQYF.

This sequence joins TRBV4-2 and TRBJ1-2; D is undetermined. This CDR3 is 13 amino acids long. Trimming cost V 6 bases and J 5 bases, with 13 bases left between them. The germline gives CDR1 LGHNA, CDR2 YNFKEQ. The CDR3: CASSTGSLYGYTF. The CDR3 bases are TGTGCCAGCAGTACTGGGAGTCTGTATGGCTACACCTTC.

The chain employs TRBV7-2 and TRBJ1-5; D call uncertain. V lost 4 bases and J 7 bases, leaving 8 bases between the germline ends. The CDR3 sequence is 12 residues long. Germline V gives CDR1 SGHTA, CDR2 FQGNSA. CDR3 in DNA: TGTGCCAGCAGCTCTGAGAGCCAGCCCCAGCATTTT. Translated: CASSSESQPQHF.

This chain joins TRBV9 and TRBJ2-7; D is ambiguous. The CDR3 spans 11 residues. V dropped 5 bases and J dropped 3 bases, with 6 bases sitting between them. Per the germline V gene, CDR1 is SGDLS and CDR2 is YYNGEE. The chain's CDR3 is CASSYFYEQYF. As DNA, the CDR3 is TGTGCCAGCAGTTACTTCTACGAGCAGTACTTC.

The V and J genes are TRBV27 and TRBJ2-6; TRBD1 might be the D (6 bases). Deletions cut 6 bases from V and 5 bases from J, with 11 bases between. The V gene's germline CDR1 is MNHEY and CDR2 SMNVEV (reference sequence). The CDR3 extends over 14 amino acids. CDR3 region: CASRPQGWANVLTF. The CDR3 coding sequence is TGTGCCAGCAGGCCGCAGGGGTGGGCCAACGTCCTGACTTTC.

This clone was counted a single time. Relative to the germline gene, one junction end is altered; a read error may explain this. The genes are TRBV7-6 and TRBJ2-2; TRBD1 aligns across 7 bases. Germline V lookup: CDR1 SGHVS, CDR2 FNYEAQ. The CDR3 is made up of 16 amino acids. CDR3 protein: CASSSTGAAKTGELFF. The CDR3 DNA is TGTGCCAGCAGCTCTACAGGGGCCGCGAAGACCGGGGAGCTGTTTTTT.

V gene TRBV27 combines with J gene TRBJ2-5, with TRBD2 matching 7 bases. CDR3 length: 17 amino acids. Trimming at V came to 2 bases and at J to 1 base, leaving 10 bases not matched to a gene. CDR1 and CDR2 from the germline V gene are MNHEY and SMNVEV (reference sequence). The CDR3 DNA sequence: TGTGCCAGCAGTTTAACCGGGAGCGGGAACATCCAAGAGACCCAGTACTTC. Its translation: CASSLTGSGNIQETQYF.

The rearrangement joins TRBV5-1 to TRBJ2-7; possibly TRBD1 for D (6 bases). This CDR3 contains 13 residues. The ends were cut back, 4 bases at V and 5 bases at J, with 13 bases in the middle. The germline gives CDR1 SGHRS, CDR2 YFSETQ. This chain's CDR3 is CASSRTGFHEQYF. In nucleotides, the CDR3 is TGCGCCAGCAGCCGAACAGGGTTCCACGAGCAGTACTTC.

The genes are TRBV6-5 and TRBJ2-7; D is perhaps TRBD1 (6 bases). CDR3 length equals 16 residues. Germline-derived CDR1 and CDR2 are MNHEY and SVGAGI. V dropped 4 bases and J dropped 0 bases, with 16 bases sitting between them. CDR3 sequence (DNA): TGTGCCAGCAGTTTTCGGCGGACAGCTGTCTCCTACGAGCAGTACTTC. This codes for CASSFRRTAVSYEQYF.

The rearrangement joins TRBV15 to TRBJ2-5; TRBD2 aligns across 10 bases. With V trimmed by 0 bases and J by 2 bases, 9 bases remained unmatched. The CDR3 is made up of 18 amino acids. The V gene's germline CDR1 is LNHNV and CDR2 YYDKDF (reference sequence). CDR3 nucleotides: TGTGCCACCAGCAGAGATTCCACACTAGCGGGGTATCAAGAGACCCAGTACTTC. Its translation: CATSRDSTLAGYQETQYF. The complete variable domain, with remaining parts taken from reference TRBV15 and TRBJ2-5, reads DAMVIQNPRYQVTQFGKPVTLSCSQTLNHNVMYWYQQKSSQAPKLLFHYYDKDFNNEADTPDNFQSRRPNTSFCFLDIRSPGLGDTAMYLCATSRDSTLAGYQETQYFGPGTRLLVL.

The chain employs TRBV5-5 and TRBJ1-4, with 10 bases that match TRBD1. The CDR3 length is 20 residues. CDR1 is SGHKS, CDR2 YYEKEE, per germline (reference sequence). J lost 0 bases, V lost 4 bases, and 15 bases had no gene match. CDR3 loop: CASSMYGTGAYGATNEKLFF. Written as DNA, the CDR3 is TGTGCCAGCAGCATGTATGGGACAGGGGCTTATGGGGCAACTAATGAAAAACTGTTTTTT.

The chain is built from TRBV19 and TRBJ2-7; 9 bases fit TRBD1. Germline V CDR1 and CDR2: LNHDA, SQIVND (reference sequence). There are 15 residues in the CDR3. V was clipped by 3 bases and J by 1 base; unmatched bases: 4. CDR3 nucleotides: TGTGCCAGTAGTATTACCGGGACAGGGTCCTACGAGCAGTACTTC. Its translation is CASSITGTGSYEQYF.

V gene TRBV25-1 combines with J gene TRBJ2-1; D gene unclear. V lost 0 bases and J lost 9, with 9 bases in between. There are 13 residues in the CDR3. From germline, CDR1 is MGHDK and CDR2 SYGVNS. The CDR3 DNA reads as TGTGCCAGCAGTGAATATAGTCGCCCTGAGCAGTTCTTC. Protein product: CASSEYSRPEQFF. Looking up the rest from reference TRBV25-1 and TRBJ2-1 gives the full variable domain: EADIYQTPRYLVIGTGKKITLECSQTMGHDKMYWYQQDPGMELHLIHYSYGVNSTEKGDLSSESTVSRIRTEHFPLTLESARPSHTSQYLCASSEYSRPEQFFGPGTRLTVL.

The rearrangement uses TRBV5-1 and TRBJ2-3; a weak D match, TRBD2 (5 bases). The CDR3 extends over 16 amino acids. CDR1 is SGHRS, CDR2 YFSETQ, per germline. Between the trimmed V and J ends, which lost 1 base and 1 base, there was a span of 13 bases. In nucleotides, the CDR3 is TGCGCCAGCAGCTTGATGGTAGCCGGGGGCACAGATACGCAGTATTTT. Amino acids: CASSLMVAGGTDTQYF.

This chain links TRBV3-1 (or the pseudogene TRBV3-2) with TRBJ2-7; the match to TRBD1 covers 9 bases. V was clipped by 3 bases and J by 2 bases; unmatched bases: 2. Germline V CDR1 and CDR2: LGHDT, YNNKEL (reference sequence). This CDR3 region has 14 residues. CDR3 in DNA: TGTGCCAGCAGCCACCGGGACAGGGCCTACGAGCAGTACTTC. Translation gives CASSHRDRAYEQYF.

This clone was found a few times. The chain carries TRBV27 and TRBJ2-5, with D perhaps matching TRBD2 (6 bases). CDR1 is MNHEY and CDR2 is SMNVEV in the germline V gene (reference sequence). The V end lost 5 bases, the J end lost 4 bases, and 17 bases lay between the germline ends. CDR3 length: 15 amino acids. CDR3 bases: TGTGCCAGCAGTCCCCAATGGGGAGGAGGAGAGACCCAGTACTTC. This codes for CASSPQWGGGETQYF.